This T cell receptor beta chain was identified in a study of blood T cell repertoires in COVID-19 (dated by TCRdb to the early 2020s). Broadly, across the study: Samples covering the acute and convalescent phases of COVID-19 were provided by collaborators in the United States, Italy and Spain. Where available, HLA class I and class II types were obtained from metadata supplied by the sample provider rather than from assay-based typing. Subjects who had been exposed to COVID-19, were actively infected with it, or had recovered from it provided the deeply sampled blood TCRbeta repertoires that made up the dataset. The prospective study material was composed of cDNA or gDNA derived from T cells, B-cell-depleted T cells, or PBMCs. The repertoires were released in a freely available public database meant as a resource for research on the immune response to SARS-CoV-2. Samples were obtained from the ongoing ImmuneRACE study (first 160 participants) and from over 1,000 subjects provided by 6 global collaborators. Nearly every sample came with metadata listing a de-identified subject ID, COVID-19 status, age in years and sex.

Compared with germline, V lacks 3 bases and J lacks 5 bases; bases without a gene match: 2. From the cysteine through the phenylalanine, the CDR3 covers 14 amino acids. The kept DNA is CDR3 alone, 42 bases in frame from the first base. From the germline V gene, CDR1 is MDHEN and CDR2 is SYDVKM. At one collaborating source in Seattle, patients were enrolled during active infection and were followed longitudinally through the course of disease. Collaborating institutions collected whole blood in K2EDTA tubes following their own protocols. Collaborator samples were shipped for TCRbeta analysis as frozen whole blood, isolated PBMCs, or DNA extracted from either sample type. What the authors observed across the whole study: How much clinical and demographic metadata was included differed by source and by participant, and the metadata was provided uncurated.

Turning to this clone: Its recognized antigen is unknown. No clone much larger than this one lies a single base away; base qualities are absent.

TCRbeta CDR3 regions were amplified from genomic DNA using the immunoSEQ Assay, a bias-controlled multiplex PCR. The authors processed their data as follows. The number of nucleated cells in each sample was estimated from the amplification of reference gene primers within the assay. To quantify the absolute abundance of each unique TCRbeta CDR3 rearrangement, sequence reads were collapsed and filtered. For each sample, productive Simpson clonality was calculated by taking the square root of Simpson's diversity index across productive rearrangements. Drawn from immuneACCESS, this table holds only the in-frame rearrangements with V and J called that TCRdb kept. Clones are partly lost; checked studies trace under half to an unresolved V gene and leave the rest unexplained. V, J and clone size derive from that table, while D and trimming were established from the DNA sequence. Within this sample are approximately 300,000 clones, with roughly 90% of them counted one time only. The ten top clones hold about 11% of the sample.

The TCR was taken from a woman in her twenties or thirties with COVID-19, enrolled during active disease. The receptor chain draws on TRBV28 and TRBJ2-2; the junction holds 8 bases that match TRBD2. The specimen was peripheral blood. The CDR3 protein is CASSFGGATGELFF. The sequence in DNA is TGTGCCAGCAGTTTCGGGGGGGCTACCGGGGAGCTGTTTTTT.